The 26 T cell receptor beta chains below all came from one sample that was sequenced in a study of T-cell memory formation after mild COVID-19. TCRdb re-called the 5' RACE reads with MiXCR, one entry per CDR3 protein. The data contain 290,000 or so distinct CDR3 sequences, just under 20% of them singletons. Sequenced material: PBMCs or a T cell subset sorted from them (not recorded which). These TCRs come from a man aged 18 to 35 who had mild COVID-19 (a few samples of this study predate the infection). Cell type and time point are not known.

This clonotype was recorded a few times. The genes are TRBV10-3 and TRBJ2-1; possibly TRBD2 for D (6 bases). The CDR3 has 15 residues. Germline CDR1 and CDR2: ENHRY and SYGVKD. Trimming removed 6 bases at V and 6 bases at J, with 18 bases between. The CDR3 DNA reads TGTGCCATCAGCACCCAGGGCGGAGGGATCAATGAGCAGTTCTTC. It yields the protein CAISTQGGGINEQFF.

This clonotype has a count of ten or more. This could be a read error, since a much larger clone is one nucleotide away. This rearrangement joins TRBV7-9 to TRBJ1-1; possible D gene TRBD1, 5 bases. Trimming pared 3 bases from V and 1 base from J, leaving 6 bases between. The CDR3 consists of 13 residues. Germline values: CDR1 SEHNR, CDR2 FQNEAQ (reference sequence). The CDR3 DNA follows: TGTGCCAGCAGCTTCGGGGGGAACACTGAAGCTTTCTTT. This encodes CASSFGGNTEAFF.

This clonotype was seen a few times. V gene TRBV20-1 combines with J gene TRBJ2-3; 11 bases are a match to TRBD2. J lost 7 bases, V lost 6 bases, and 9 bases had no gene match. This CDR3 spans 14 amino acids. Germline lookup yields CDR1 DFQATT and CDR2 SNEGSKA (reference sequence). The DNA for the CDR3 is TGCAGTGCCTTGACTAGCGGGACTAAGAATACGCAGTATTTT. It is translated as CSALTSGTKNTQYF.

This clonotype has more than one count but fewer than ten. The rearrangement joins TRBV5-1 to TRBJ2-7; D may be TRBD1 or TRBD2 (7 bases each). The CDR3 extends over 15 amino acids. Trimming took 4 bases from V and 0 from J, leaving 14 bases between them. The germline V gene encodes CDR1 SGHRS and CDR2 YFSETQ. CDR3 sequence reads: CASSPGGDSSYEQYV. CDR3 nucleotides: TGCGCCAGCAGCCCAGGGGGGGACAGCTCCTACGAGCAGTACGTC.

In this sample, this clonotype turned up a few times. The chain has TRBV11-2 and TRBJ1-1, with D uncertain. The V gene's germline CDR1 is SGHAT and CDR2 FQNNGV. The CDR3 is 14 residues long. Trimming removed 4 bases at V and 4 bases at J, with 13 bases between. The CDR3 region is CASSYAGISTEAFF. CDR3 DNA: TGTGCCAGCAGCTACGCGGGGATAAGCACTGAAGCTTTCTTT.

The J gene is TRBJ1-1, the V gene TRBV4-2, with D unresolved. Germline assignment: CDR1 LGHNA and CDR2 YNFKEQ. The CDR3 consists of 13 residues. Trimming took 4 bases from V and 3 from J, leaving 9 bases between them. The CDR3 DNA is TGTGCCAGCAGCCCTGGGTTTGACACTGAAGCTTTCTTT. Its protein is CASSPGFDTEAFF.

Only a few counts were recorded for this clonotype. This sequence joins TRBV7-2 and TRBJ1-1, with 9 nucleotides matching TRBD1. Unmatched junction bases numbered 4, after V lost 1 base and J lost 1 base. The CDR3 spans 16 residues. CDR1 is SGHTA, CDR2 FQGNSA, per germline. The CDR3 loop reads CASSLDRGRWNTEAFF. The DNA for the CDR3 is TGTGCCAGCAGCTTAGACAGGGGGCGCTGGAACACTGAAGCTTTCTTT.

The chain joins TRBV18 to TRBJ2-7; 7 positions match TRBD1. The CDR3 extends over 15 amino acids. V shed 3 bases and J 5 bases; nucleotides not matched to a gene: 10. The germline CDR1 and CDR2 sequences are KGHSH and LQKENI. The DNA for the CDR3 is TGTGCCAGCTCACCTCCCGACAGGGCCCCCCACGAGCAGTACTTC. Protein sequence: CASSPPDRAPHEQYF. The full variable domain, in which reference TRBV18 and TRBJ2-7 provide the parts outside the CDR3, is NAGVMQNPRHLVRRRGQEARLRCSPMKGHSHVYWYRQLPEEGLKFMVYLQKENIIDESGMPKERFSAEFPKEGPSILRIQQVVRGDSAAYFCASSPPDRAPHEQYFGPGTRLTVT.

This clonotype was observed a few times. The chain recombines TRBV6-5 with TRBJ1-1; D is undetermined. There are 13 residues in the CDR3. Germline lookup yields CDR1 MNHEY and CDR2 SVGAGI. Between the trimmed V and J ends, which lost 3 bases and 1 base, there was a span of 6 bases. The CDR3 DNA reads TGTGCCAGCAGTTATATCCAGAACACTGAAGCTTTCTTT. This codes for CASSYIQNTEAFF.

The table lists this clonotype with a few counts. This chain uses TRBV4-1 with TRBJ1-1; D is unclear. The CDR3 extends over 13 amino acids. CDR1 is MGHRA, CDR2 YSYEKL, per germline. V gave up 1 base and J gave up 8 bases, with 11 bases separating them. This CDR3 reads CASSQGYHREAFF. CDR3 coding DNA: TGCGCCAGCAGCCAAGGTTACCACCGGGAAGCTTTCTTT.

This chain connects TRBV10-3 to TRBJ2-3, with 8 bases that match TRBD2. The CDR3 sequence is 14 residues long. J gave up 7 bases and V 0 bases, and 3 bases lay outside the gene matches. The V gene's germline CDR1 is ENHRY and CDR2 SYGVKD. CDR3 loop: CAISESTSGNTQYF. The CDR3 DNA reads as TGTGCCATCAGTGAGTCAACTAGCGGAAATACGCAGTATTTT.

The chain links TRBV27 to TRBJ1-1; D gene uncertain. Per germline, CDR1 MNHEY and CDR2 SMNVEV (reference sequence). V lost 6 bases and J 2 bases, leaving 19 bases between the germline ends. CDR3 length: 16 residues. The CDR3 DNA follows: TGTGCCAGCAGCTACACTTTGGGCCGACAAAACACTGAAGCTTTCTTT. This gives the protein CASSYTLGRQNTEAFF.

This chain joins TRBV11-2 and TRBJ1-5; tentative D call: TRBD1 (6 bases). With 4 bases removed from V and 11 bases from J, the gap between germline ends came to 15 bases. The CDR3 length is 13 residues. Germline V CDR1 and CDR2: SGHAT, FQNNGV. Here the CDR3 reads CASSSERGIAQHF. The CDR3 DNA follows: TGTGCCAGCAGCTCAGAAAGGGGGATTGCCCAGCATTTT. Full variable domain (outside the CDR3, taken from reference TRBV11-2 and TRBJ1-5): EAGVAQSPRYKIIEKRQSVAFWCNPISGHATLYWYQQILGQGPKLLIQFQNNGVVDDSQLPKDRFSAERLKGVDSTLKIQPAKLEDSAVYLCASSSERGIAQHFGDGTRLSIL.

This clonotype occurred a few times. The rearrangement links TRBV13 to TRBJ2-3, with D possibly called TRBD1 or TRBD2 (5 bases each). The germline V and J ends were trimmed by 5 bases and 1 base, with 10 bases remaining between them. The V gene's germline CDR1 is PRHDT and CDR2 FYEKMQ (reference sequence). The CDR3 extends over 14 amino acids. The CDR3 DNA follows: TGTGCCAGCAGCACTAGAGGGGGCACAGATACGCAGTATTTT. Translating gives CASSTRGGTDTQYF.

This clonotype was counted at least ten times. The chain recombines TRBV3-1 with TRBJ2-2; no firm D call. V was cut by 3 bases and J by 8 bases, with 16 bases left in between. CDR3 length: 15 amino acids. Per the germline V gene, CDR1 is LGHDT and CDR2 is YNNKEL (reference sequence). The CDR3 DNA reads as TGTGCCAGCAGCCAGTCCCGACTTGGTCGTGGGGAGCTGTTTTTT. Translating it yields CASSQSRLGRGELFF.

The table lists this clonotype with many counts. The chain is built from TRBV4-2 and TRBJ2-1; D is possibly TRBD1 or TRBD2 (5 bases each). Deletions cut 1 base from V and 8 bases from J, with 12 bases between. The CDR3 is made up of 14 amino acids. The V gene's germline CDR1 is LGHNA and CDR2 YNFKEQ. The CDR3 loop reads CASSQGGDGDEQFF. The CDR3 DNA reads TGTGCCAGCAGCCAAGGAGGGGACGGCGATGAGCAGTTCTTC.

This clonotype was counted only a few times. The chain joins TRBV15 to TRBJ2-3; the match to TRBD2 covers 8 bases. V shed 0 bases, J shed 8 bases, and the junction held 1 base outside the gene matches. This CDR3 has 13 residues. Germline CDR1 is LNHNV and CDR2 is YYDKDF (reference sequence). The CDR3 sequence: CATSRDRGGTQYF. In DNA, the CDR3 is TGTGCCACCAGCAGAGATCGGGGGGGTACGCAGTATTTT. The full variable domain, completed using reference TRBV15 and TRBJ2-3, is DAMVIQNPRYQVTQFGKPVTLSCSQTLNHNVMYWYQQKSSQAPKLLFHYYDKDFNNEADTPDNFQSRRPNTSFCFLDIRSPGLGDTAMYLCATSRDRGGTQYFGPGTRLTVL.

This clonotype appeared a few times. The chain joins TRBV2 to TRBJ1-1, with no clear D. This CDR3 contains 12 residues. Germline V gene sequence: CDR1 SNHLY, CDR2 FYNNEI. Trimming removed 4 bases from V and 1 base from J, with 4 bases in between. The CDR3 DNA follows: TGTGCCAGCAGTGCCCCGAACACTGAAGCTTTCTTT. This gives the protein CASSAPNTEAFF.

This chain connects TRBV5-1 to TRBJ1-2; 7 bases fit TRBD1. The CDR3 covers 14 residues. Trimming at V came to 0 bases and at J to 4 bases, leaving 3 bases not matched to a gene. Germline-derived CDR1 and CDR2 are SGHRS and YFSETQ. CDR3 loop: CASSLGAGGYGYTF. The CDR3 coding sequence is TGCGCCAGCAGCTTGGGCGCAGGGGGCTATGGCTACACCTTC.

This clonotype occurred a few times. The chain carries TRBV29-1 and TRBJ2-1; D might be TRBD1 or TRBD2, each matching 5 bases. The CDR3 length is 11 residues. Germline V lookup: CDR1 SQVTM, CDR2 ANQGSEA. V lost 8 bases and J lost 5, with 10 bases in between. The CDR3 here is CSLGRNNEQFF. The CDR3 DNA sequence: TGCAGCTTGGGACGGAACAATGAGCAGTTCTTC.

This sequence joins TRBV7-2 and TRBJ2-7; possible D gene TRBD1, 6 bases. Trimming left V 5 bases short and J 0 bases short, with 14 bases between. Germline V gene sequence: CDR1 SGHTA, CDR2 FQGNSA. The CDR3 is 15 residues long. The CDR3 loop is CASSPEGTHSYEQYF. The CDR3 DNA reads TGTGCCAGCAGCCCCGAAGGGACACACTCCTACGAGCAGTACTTC.

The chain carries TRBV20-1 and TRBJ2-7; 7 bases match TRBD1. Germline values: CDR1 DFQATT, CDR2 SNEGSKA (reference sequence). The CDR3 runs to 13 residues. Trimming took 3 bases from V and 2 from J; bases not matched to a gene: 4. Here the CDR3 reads CSASTGTAYEQYV. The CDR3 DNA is TGCAGTGCTAGTACAGGGACAGCCTACGAGCAGTACGTC.

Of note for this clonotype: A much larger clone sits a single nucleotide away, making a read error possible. CDR3 in amino acids: CASGLVGGDYTEAFF. CDR3 sequence (DNA): TGCGCCAGCGGCTTGGTTGGGGGCGATTACACTGAAGCTTTCTTT. The chain couples TRBV5-1 to TRBJ1-1; the D gene is possibly TRBD1 (6 bases). Germline CDR1 reads SGHRS; CDR2 reads YFSETQ. This CDR3 region has 15 residues.

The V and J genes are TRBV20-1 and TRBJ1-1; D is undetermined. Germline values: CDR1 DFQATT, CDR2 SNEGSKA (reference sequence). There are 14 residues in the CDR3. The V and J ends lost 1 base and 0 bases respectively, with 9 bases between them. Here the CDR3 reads CSARGLNLNTEAFF. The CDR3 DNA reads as TGCAGTGCTAGAGGTCTAAATTTGAACACTGAAGCTTTCTTT.

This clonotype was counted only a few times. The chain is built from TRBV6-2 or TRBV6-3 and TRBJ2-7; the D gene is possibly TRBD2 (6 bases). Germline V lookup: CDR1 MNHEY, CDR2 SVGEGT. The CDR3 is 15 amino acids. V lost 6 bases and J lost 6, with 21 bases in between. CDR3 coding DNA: TGTGCCAGCAGCACCCGGGCGGGATACCCAGGCGAGCAGTACGTC. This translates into CASSTRAGYPGEQYV.

CDR3 coding DNA: TGTGCCAGCAGCTCCGGACGCCGACAGGGTCAGGGCACTGAAGCTTTCTTT. This encodes CASSSGRRQGQGTEAFF. This chain links TRBV7-3 with TRBJ1-1; 7 bases map to TRBD1. The CDR3 runs to 17 residues. The V and J ends lost 4 bases and 4 bases, in that order; junction bases with no gene match: 15. From germline, CDR1 is SGHTA and CDR2 FQGTGA.